This T cell receptor beta chain was sequenced for a study of shared clonotypes between healthy human individuals. Assay used: immunoSEQ multiplex PCR; TCRdb lists only in-frame clones, some missing. The table lists around 1.1 million clones, about 72% of them singletons. The V end was cut by 1 base, the J end by 5 bases, with 18 bases between. Germline loops: CDR1 WSHSY, CDR2 SAAADI. The CDR3 contains 16 residues. This clone showed up just once. Sequenced input: memory CD4+ T cells from PBMCs. Subset here: CD45RA-negative fraction. This TCR came from a man younger than 35 in good health. Some clones in this sample may be carry-over from other donors' samples. V and J are TRBV10-2 and TRBJ2-7; perhaps TRBD1 as D (6 bases). CDR3 loop: CASSEFGTSRLDEQYF. CDR3 DNA: TGCGCCAGCAGTGAGTTCGGGACATCGAGGCTGGACGAGCAGTACTTC.